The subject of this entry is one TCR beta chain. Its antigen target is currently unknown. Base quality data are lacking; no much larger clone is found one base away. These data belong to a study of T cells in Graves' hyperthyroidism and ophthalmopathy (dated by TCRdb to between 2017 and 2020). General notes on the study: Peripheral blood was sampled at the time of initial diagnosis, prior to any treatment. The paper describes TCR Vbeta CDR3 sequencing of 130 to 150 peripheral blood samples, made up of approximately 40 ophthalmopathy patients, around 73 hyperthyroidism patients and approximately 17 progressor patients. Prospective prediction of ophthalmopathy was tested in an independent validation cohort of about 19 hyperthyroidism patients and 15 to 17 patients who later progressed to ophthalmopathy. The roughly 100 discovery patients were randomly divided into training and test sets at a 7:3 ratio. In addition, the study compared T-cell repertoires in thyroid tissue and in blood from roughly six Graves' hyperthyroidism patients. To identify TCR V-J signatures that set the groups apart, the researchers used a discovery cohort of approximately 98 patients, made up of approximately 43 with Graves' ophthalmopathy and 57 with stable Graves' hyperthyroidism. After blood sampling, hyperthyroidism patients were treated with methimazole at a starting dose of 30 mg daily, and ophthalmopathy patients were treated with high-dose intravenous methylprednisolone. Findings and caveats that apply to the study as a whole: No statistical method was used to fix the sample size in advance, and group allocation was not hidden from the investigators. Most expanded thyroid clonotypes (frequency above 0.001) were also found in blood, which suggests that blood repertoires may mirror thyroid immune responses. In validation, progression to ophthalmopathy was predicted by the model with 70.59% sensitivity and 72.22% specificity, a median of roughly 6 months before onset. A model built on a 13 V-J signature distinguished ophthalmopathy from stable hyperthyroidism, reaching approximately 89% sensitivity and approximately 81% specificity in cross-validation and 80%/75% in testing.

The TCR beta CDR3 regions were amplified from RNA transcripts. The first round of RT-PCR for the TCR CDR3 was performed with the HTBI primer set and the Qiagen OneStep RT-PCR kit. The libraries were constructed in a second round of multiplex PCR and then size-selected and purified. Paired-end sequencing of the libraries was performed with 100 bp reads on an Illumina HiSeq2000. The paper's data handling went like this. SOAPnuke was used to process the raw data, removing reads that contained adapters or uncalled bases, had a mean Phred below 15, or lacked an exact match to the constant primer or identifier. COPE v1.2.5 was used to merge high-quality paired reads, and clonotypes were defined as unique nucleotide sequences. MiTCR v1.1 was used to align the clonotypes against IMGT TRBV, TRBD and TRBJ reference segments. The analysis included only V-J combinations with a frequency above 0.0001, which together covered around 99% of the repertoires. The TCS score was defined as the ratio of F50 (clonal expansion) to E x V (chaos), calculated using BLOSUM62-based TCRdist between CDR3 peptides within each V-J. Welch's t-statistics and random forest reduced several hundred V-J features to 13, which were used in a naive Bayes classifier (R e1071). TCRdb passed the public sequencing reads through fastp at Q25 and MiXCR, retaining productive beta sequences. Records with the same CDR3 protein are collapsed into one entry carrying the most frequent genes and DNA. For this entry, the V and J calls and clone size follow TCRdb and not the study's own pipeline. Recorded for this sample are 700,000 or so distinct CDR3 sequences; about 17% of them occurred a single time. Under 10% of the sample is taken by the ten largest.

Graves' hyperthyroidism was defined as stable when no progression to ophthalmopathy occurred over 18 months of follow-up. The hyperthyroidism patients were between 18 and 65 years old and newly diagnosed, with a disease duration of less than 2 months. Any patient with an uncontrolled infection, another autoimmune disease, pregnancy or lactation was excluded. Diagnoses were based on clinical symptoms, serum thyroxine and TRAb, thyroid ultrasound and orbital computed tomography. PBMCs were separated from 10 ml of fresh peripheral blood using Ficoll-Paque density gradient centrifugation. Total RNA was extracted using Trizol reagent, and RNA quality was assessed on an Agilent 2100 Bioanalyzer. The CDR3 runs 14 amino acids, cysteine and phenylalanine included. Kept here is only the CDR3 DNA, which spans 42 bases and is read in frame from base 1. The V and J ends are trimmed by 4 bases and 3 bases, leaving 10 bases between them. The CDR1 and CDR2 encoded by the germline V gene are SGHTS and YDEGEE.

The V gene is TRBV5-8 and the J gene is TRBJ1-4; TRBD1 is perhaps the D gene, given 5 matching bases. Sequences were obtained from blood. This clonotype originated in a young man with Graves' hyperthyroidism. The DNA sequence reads TGTGCCAGCAGCCTCGGGGCCCCTAATGAAAAACTGTTTTTT. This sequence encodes CASSLGAPNEKLFF. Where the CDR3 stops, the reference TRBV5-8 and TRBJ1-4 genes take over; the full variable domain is EAGVTQSPTHLIKTRGQQATLRCSPISGHTSVYWYQQALGLGLQFLLWYDEGEERNRGNFPPRFSGRQFPNYSSELNVNALELEDSALYLCASSLGAPNEKLFFGSGTQLSVL.